This T cell receptor beta chain was sequenced in a study of blood T cell repertoires in COVID-19. Study overall: The United States, Italy and Spain supplied acute and convalescent COVID-19 samples. From T cells, B-cell-depleted T cells, or PBMCs came the material, which was cDNA or gDNA.

Germline V CDR1 and CDR2: MNHEY, SVGAGI. This CDR3 contains 14 residues. V trimming: 8 bases; J trimming: 1 base; junction bases outside the gene matches: 7. Original data processing: Using reference gene primer amplification, nucleated cell counts were estimated. The protocol was immunoSEQ multiplex PCR, while the TCRdb copy is restricted to in-frame clones and leaves out a portion. D and trimming come from the DNA, and the V and J calls and clone size come from that table. Of roughly 150,000 clones in the sample, approximately 87% were seen once. This clonotype was sampled from a woman aged 65 to 85 with acute or convalescent COVID-19. The source material was peripheral blood. This chain links TRBV6-5 with TRBJ1-1, with 7 bases identical to TRBD1. This chain's CDR3 is CASADRAANTEAFF. For the CDR3, the DNA is TGTGCCAGCGCTGACAGGGCGGCGAACACTGAAGCTTTCTTT.